Shown below are 28 T cell receptor beta chains from a single sample sequenced in a study of cytomegalovirus exposure and HLA in healthy donors. PCR used 60 Vbeta primers and 13 Jbeta primers. The assay was immunoSEQ multiplex PCR, and TCRdb's table has in-frame clones only and misses some. Of some 80,000 clones in the sample, more than 60% were seen once. Sequenced material: PBMCs. These receptors originate from a man between 35 and 55 years old in good health and CMV-seronegative.

V usage is TRBV6-1 and J usage is TRBJ2-2, with D perhaps matching TRBD2 (7 bases). Trimming removed 6 bases from V and 0 bases from J, with 11 bases in between. Germline values: CDR1 MNHNS, CDR2 SASEGT. This CDR3 is built from 15 residues. The CDR3 DNA reads as TGTGCCAGCAGGGAGGGGGGGCCGAACACCGGGGAGCTGTTTTTT. Its protein product is CASREGGPNTGELFF.

The V and J genes are TRBV11-2 and TRBJ1-1, with D maybe TRBD1 (6 bases). CDR3 length: 14 residues. The V end was cut by 6 bases, the J end by 8 bases, with 19 bases between. CDR1 SGHAT and CDR2 FQNNGV come from the germline V gene. CDR3 in amino acids: CASSLRGEGTEAFF. CDR3 nucleotides: TGTGCCAGCAGTCTTAGAGGTGAGGGGACAGAAGCTTTCTTT.

The chain couples TRBV6-1 to TRBJ2-1, with TRBD2 matching over 12 bases. Germline lookup yields CDR1 MNHNS and CDR2 SASEGT. CDR3 size: 15 residues. Trimming took 5 bases from V and 8 from J; bases not matched to a gene: 7. The CDR3 protein is CASSLLAGGGDEQFF. The CDR3 DNA reads TGTGCCAGCAGTTTACTAGCGGGAGGAGGTGATGAGCAGTTCTTC.

This clone appeared a few times. The rearrangement joins TRBV30 to TRBJ2-2; D is unresolved. The V end lost 2 bases, the J end lost 5 bases, and 6 bases lay between the germline ends. The CDR3 extends over 12 amino acids. The germline gives CDR1 GTSNPN, CDR2 SVGIG (reference sequence). This chain's CDR3 is CAWSIGTGELFF. The CDR3 nucleotides read TGTGCCTGGAGTATCGGGACCGGGGAGCTGTTTTTT. Using reference TRBV30 and TRBJ2-2 for the parts outside the CDR3, the full variable domain is SQTIHQWPATLVQPVGSPLSLECTVEGTSNPNLYWYRQAAGRGLQLLFYSVGIGQISSEVPQNLSASRPQDRQFILSSKKLLLSDSGFYLCAWSIGTGELFFGEGSRLTVL.

The chain carries TRBV15 and TRBJ2-7, with D tentatively TRBD2 (5 bases). The germline V gene encodes CDR1 LNHNV and CDR2 YYDKDF (reference sequence). The CDR3 is made up of 13 amino acids. Trimming shortened V by 1 base and J by 6 bases, and 10 bases separated the two germline ends. CDR3 coding DNA: TGTGCCACCAGCAGAGGAGGGTATGGCGAGCAGTACTTC. This sequence encodes CATSRGGYGEQYF.

This clone was seen a handful of times. V and J are TRBV27 and TRBJ2-7; 7 bases map to TRBD1. The CDR3 extends over 15 amino acids. Germline CDR1 and CDR2: MNHEY and SMNVEV (reference sequence). V gave up 4 bases and J gave up 5 bases; unmatched junction bases: 11. The CDR3 DNA reads as TGTGCCAGCAGTTCCAGCCAACAGGGGCTGAACGAGCAGTACTTC. Encoded protein: CASSSSQQGLNEQYF.

CDR3 sequence (DNA): TGTGCCAGCAGTCTAGAGCGGGATACGCAGTATTTT. Amino acid sequence: CASSLERDTQYF. The rearrangement uses TRBV5-5 and TRBJ2-3, with D possibly matching TRBD2 (5 bases). V gave up 5 bases and J gave up 6 bases, with 10 bases separating them. The CDR3 runs to 12 residues. Germline V gene sequence: CDR1 SGHKS, CDR2 YYEKEE (reference sequence).

The V call is TRBV7-9, the J call TRBJ2-1; 9 nucleotides match TRBD2. With 3 bases clipped from V and 13 bases from J, the junction kept 4 bases outside the gene matches. Germline loops: CDR1 SEHNR, CDR2 FQNEAQ (reference sequence). This CDR3 has 12 residues. The CDR3 DNA is TGTGCCAGCAGCTTGACTAGCGGAGCCCAGTTCTTC. It codes for CASSLTSGAQFF.

The CDR3 sequence is CASSPPTGNNEQFF. For the CDR3, the DNA is TGTGCCAGCTCACCACCGACAGGTAACAATGAGCAGTTCTTC. The V gene is TRBV18, the J gene TRBJ2-1; perhaps TRBD1 as D (6 bases). CDR3 length: 14 residues. CDR1 and CDR2 from the germline V gene are KGHSH and LQKENI. V lost 0 bases and J lost 5, with 8 bases in between.

This chain joins TRBV15 and TRBJ1-2, with 9 positions matching TRBD1. Per the germline V gene, CDR1 is LNHNV and CDR2 is YYDKDF (reference sequence). The CDR3 has 16 amino acids. Trimming removed 0 bases from V and 7 bases from J; junction bases left unmatched: 9. The CDR3 is CATSRDGTGGAGGYTF. DNA of the CDR3: TGTGCCACCAGCAGAGATGGTACAGGGGGCGCCGGTGGCTACACCTTC.

This sequence joins TRBV5-4 and TRBJ1-1, with TRBD1 identical over 8 bases. The CDR3 totals 15 residues. The V gene end was trimmed by 3 bases and the J gene end by 4 bases; junction bases not matched to a gene: 8. Germline V gene sequence: CDR1 SGHNT, CDR2 YYREEE (reference sequence). Written as DNA, the CDR3 is TGTGCCAGCAGCTCTAAGACAGGGGAGGTCACTGAAGCTTTCTTT. This gives the protein CASSSKTGEVTEAFF.

As to this clone: A read error may account for a junction end that differs from germline. The V and J genes are TRBV7-7 and TRBJ2-5; 7 bases align to TRBD1. The CDR3 runs to 14 residues. The germline V gene has CDR1 SSHAT and CDR2 FNYEAQ (reference sequence). CDR3 nucleotides: TGTGCTAGCAGTTCGACAGGGATTGTGGAGACCCAGTACTTC. The encoded protein is CASSSTGIVETQYF.

The chain links TRBV4-2 to TRBJ1-4; D call uncertain. From germline, CDR1 is LGHNA and CDR2 YNFKEQ. V gave up 0 bases and J gave up 8 bases, with 13 bases separating them. The CDR3 is made up of 15 amino acids. CDR3 in DNA: TGTGCCAGCAGCCAAGATCTTGGGCGCTCAGAAAAACTGTTTTTT. Its translation: CASSQDLGRSEKLFF.

V gene TRBV4-1 combines with J gene TRBJ2-1; 9 positions match TRBD2. The germline V gene encodes CDR1 MGHRA and CDR2 YSYEKL. With V trimmed by 6 bases and J by 7 bases, 7 bases remained unmatched. CDR3 size: 14 residues. The CDR3 loop is CASSLSGSHNEQFF. The CDR3 DNA reads as TGCGCCAGCAGTCTTAGCGGGAGTCATAATGAGCAGTTCTTC.

The chain recombines TRBV6-1 with TRBJ2-2, with D unresolved. The CDR3 is 14 amino acids. Trimming stripped 7 bases from V and 0 bases from J, with 9 bases between. Germline lookup yields CDR1 MNHNS and CDR2 SASEGT. The CDR3 sequence is CASKKIANTGELFF. As DNA, the CDR3 is TGTGCCAGCAAGAAGATAGCGAACACCGGGGAGCTGTTTTTT.

This clone appeared a single time. The rearrangement joins TRBV4-2 to TRBJ2-7, with TRBD1 identical over 11 bases. The CDR3 loop spans 17 amino acids. Losses at the gene ends were 0 bases for V and 2 bases for J; bases not matched to a gene: 6. In germline, CDR1 is LGHNA, CDR2 YNFKEQ. This chain's CDR3 is CASSQETGTGGTYEQYF. CDR3 sequence (DNA): TGTGCCAGCAGCCAAGAAACCGGGACAGGGGGTACCTACGAGCAGTACTTC.

A remark on this clone: Germline and junction disagree at one end, which may indicate a read error. The rearrangement links TRBV7-9 to TRBJ2-7; possibly TRBD2 for D (5 bases). Germline loops: CDR1 SEHNR, CDR2 FQNEAQ (reference sequence). The CDR3 spans 15 residues. CDR3 protein: CSSSSRELGSYEQYF. For the CDR3, the DNA is TGTTCCAGCAGCTCGAGGGAGCTGGGCTCCTACGAGCAGTACTTC.

The rearrangement links TRBV6-6 to TRBJ1-1, with D possibly being TRBD1 (5 bases). CDR3 length: 15 amino acids. The germline V gene has CDR1 MNHNY and CDR2 SVGAGI (reference sequence). The V end lost 7 bases, the J end lost 8 bases, and 23 bases lay between the germline ends. CDR3 nucleotides: TGTGCCAGCAAGATTTCCAGCCGCGGAGGGGAAGAAGCTTTCTTT. This codes for CASKISSRGGEEAFF.

This clone was seen a few times. This sequence joins TRBV5-3 and TRBJ2-7; possible D gene TRBD2, 5 bases. TRBV5-3 is classed as an ORF, of uncertain function. The CDR3 is 14 amino acids. V was pared by 0 bases and J by 3 bases, with 10 bases between. DNA for the CDR3: TGTGCCAGAAGCTTGGAAGTAGGGAGCTACGAGCAGTACTTC. Protein: CARSLEVGSYEQYF.

This chain links TRBV27 with TRBJ1-5; 10 nucleotides line up with TRBD1. The CDR3 has 13 amino acids. Germline assignment: CDR1 MNHEY and CDR2 SMNVEV (reference sequence). The junction had 1 base not matched to a gene; V was cut back by 5 bases and J by 6 bases. The CDR3 reads CASSRTGGQPQHF. CDR3 nucleotides: TGTGCCAGCAGTCGGACAGGGGGTCAGCCCCAGCATTTT.

J is TRBJ2-2 and V is TRBV10-3; the match to TRBD1 covers 7 bases. This CDR3 has 14 residues. CDR1 and CDR2 (germline): ENHRY, SYGVKD. V gave up 4 bases and J gave up 4 bases; unmatched junction bases: 3. CDR3 in amino acids: CAISGQGSTGELFF. The CDR3 nucleotides read TGTGCCATCAGTGGACAGGGATCCACCGGGGAGCTGTTTTTT.

CDR3 protein: CASSPRAGGKNQPQHF. DNA of the CDR3: TGTGCCAGCAGCCCCCGCGCAGGGGGGAAAAATCAGCCCCAGCATTTT. The chain recombines TRBV5-6 with TRBJ1-5; 7 bases align to TRBD1. CDR1 and CDR2 from the germline V gene are SGHDT and YYEEEE. Trimming at V came to 4 bases and at J to 4 bases, leaving 11 bases not matched to a gene. CDR3 length equals 16 residues.

This rearrangement joins TRBV30 to TRBJ1-3; no clear D. The V gene lost 5 bases and the J gene lost 0 bases, with 11 bases spanning the gap. CDR1 is GTSNPN, CDR2 SVGIG, per germline (reference sequence). This CDR3 comprises 14 residues. The CDR3 coding sequence is TGTGCCTGGTCAGGCTCCCGCTCTGGAAACACCATATATTTT. Translation gives CAWSGSRSGNTIYF.

The table lists this clone with a few counts. The sample holds other DNA sequences that translate to the same CDR3. The rearrangement links TRBV7-9 to TRBJ1-3; 9 bases are a match to TRBD1. The CDR3 is 15 amino acids. Germline CDR1 and CDR2: SEHNR and FQNEAQ (reference sequence). V gave up 5 bases and J gave up 1 base; unmatched junction bases: 3. The CDR3 spells CASSPQGASGNTIYF. In DNA, the CDR3 is TGTGCCAGCAGCCCACAGGGGGCGTCTGGAAACACCATATATTTT.

V is TRBV28 and J is TRBJ1-3; D uncertain. V was shortened by 6 bases and J by 10 bases, with 10 bases between the two germline ends. Germline CDR1 and CDR2: MDHEN and SYDVKM. The CDR3 has 11 amino acids. The CDR3 nucleotides are TGTGCCAGCAGCGCGGCGTGGACCATATATTTT. Amino acid sequence: CASSAAWTIYF.

In the case of this clone: The junction departs from the called germline gene at one end, perhaps through a read error. The chain joins TRBV7-9 to TRBJ2-6; 7 bases map to TRBD1. Germline V gene lookup returns CDR1 SEHNR and CDR2 FQNEAQ (reference sequence). CDR3 length: 16 residues. The CDR3 region has the DNA TGTTCCAGCAGCCCCAAACAGGGGATTGGGGCCAACGTCCTGACTTTC. Translated, it gives CSSSPKQGIGANVLTF.

Remarks on this clone: Its ends do not fully match the called genes, so a read error is possible. J is TRBJ2-3 and V is TRBV7-7; no definite D call. Germline V gene lookup returns CDR1 SSHAT and CDR2 FNYEAQ (reference sequence). This CDR3 has 13 amino acids. The CDR3 sequence is CASSLGQTDTQYF. CDR3 coding DNA: TGTGCTAGCAGCTTAGGGCAGACAGATACGCAGTATTTT.

The genes are TRBV11-2 and TRBJ1-6; maybe TRBD1 (5 bases). CDR3 length equals 15 residues. V was clipped by 0 bases and J by 8 bases, with 11 bases between them. CDR1 and CDR2 (germline): SGHAT, FQNNGV. The CDR3, as DNA: TGTGCCAGCAGCTTAGATCGCAGGGTACATTCACCCCTCCACTTT. Encoded protein: CASSLDRRVHSPLHF.